This T cell receptor beta chain was identified in a study of human T cells and chemical hapten exposure. Study-level information: Alopecia universalis, totalis or areata was present in patients who were mostly female.

This clonotype has just a few counts. Noted time point: patch test 3, about 24 weeks after DPC sensitization. Treatment indicated: therapeutic diphenylcyclopropenone sensitization with weekly scalp DPC. The starting material, unfractionated whole blood, was used for total RNA extraction. Trimming took off 3 bases at V and 5 bases at J, with 16 bases between the two ends. Germline values: CDR1 SGHDN, CDR2 FVKESK. This CDR3 is 15 amino acids long. TCRdb re-analysed the RACE reads in MiXCR, keeping a single row per CDR3 protein. Here the sample spans 150,000 to 200,000 distinct CDR3 sequences, around 25% being singletons.

Here the sequenced sample was whole blood, taken in connection with sensitization to the hapten diphenylcyclopropenone (DPC). This sequence joins TRBV14 and TRBJ1-1; D not certain. This clonotype originated in a middle-aged woman with alopecia areata. Some clones in this sample may be carry-over from other donors' samples. The DNA for the CDR3 is TGTGCCAGCAGCCACACTTGGCAGGATGGGACTGAAGCTTTCTTT. Translation: CASSHTWQDGTEAFF.